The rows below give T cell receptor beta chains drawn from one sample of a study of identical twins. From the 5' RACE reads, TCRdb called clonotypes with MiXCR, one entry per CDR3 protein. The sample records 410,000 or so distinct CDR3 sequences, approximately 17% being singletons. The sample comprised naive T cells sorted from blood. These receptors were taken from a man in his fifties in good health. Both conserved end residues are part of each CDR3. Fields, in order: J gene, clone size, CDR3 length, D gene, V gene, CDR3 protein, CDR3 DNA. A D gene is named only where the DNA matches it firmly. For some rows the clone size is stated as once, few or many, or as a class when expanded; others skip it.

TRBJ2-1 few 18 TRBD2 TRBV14 CASSQDSLAGARYNEQFF TGTGCCAGCAGCCAAGATTCGCTAGCGGGGGCCCGTTACAATGAGCAGTTCTTC
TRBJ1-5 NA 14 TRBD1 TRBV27 CASSDRGDNQPQHF TGTGCCAGCAGCGACAGGGGGGACAATCAGCCCCAGCATTTT
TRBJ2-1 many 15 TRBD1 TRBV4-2 CASSQPGQGNNEQFF TGTGCCAGCAGCCAACCGGGACAGGGTAACAATGAGCAGTTCTTC
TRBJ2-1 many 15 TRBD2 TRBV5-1 CASSLLRGGYNEQFF TGCGCCAGCAGCTTGCTCCGGGGGGGTTACAATGAGCAGTTCTTC
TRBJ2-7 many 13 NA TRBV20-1 CSASSAGSYEQYF TGCAGTGCTTCCTCGGCAGGTTCCTACGAGCAGTACTTC
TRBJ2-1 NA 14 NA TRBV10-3 CAISEASSLNEQFF TGTGCCATCAGTGAGGCTAGCAGTCTCAATGAGCAGTTCTTC
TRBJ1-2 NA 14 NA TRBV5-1 CASSLEQETGGYTF TGCGCCAGCAGCTTGGAACAGGAAACTGGAGGCTACACCTTC
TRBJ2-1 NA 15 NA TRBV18 CASSPRVSRGNEQFF TGTGCCAGCTCACCACGAGTTAGCAGGGGCAATGAGCAGTTCTTC
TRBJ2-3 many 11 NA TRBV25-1 CATSNHYTQYF TGTGCCACCTCGAACCATTATACGCAGTATTTT
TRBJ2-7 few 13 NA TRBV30 CALDTGSIYEQYF TGTGCGCTGGATACAGGGTCCATCTACGAGCAGTACTTC
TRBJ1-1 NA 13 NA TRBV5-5 CAGSFGGGTEAFF TGTGCCGGCAGCTTTGGGGGGGGGACTGAAGCTTTCTTT
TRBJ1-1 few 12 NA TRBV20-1 CSASGPNTEAFF TGCAGTGCTAGCGGCCCGAACACTGAAGCTTTCTTT
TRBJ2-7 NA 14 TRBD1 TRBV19 CASSMGQVAYEQYF TGTGCCAGTAGTATGGGACAGGTAGCCTACGAGCAGTACTTC
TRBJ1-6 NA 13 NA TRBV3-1 CASSQGPQSTLHF TGTGCCAGCAGCCAAGGGCCGCAGAGTACCCTCCACTTT
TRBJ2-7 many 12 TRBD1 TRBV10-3 CATGQGNYEQYF TGTGCCACCGGACAGGGGAACTACGAGCAGTACTTC
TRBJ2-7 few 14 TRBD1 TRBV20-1 CSARQTGVEDEQYF TGCAGTGCTAGACAAACAGGGGTTGAAGACGAGCAGTACTTC
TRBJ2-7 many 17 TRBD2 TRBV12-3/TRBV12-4 CASSFDWGLAGGYEQYF TGTGCCAGCAGTTTCGATTGGGGACTAGCGGGAGGCTACGAGCAGTACTTC
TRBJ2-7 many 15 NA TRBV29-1 CSAQSPGLGAYEQYF TGCAGCGCCCAGAGTCCGGGACTTGGAGCCTACGAGCAGTACTTC
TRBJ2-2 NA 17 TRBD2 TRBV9 CASAKARGGPNTGELFF TGTGCCAGCGCCAAAGCTCGGGGGGGACCGAACACCGGGGAGCTGTTTTTT
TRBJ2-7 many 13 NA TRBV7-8 CASSLLGTYEQYF TGTGCCAGCAGCTTACTAGGGACCTACGAGCAGTACTTC
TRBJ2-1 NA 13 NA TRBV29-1 CSVDAKTYNEQFF TGCAGCGTTGACGCGAAAACCTACAATGAGCAGTTCTTC
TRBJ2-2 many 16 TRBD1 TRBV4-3 CASSQEGQGVSGELFF TGCGCCAGCAGCCAAGAGGGACAGGGGGTATCCGGGGAGCTGTTTTTT
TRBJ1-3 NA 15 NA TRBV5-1 CASSLGSTPGNTIYF TGCGCCAGCAGCTTGGGTAGCACTCCAGGAAACACCATATATTTT
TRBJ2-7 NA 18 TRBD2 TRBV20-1 CSARDFVLAGGFSYEQYF TGCAGTGCTAGAGATTTCGTCCTAGCGGGGGGGTTCTCCTACGAGCAGTACTTC
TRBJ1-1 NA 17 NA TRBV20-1 CSARDPGGRGMNTEAFF TGCAGTGCTAGAGATCCGGGGGGCAGGGGCATGAACACTGAAGCTTTCTTT
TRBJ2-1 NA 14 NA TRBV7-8 CASSLEARNNEQFF TGTGCCAGCAGCTTAGAGGCCAGGAACAATGAGCAGTTCTTC
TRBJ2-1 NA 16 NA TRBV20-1 CSAKQTHSSSYNEQFF TGCAGTGCTAAGCAGACCCACTCAAGCTCCTACAATGAGCAGTTCTTC
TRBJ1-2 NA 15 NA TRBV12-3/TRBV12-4 CASSLGRARNYGYTF TGTGCCAGCAGTTTAGGCAGGGCCCGAAACTATGGCTACACCTTC
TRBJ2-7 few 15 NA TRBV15 CATSREGYRAYEQYF TGTGCCACCAGCAGAGAAGGCTACAGGGCCTACGAGCAGTACTTC
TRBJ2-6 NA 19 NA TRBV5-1 CASSLAFVTTLSGANVLTF TGCGCCAGCAGCTTGGCTTTTGTGACTACGCTCTCTGGGGCCAACGTCCTGACTTTC
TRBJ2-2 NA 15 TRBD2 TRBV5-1 CASSPSGRGIGELFF TGCGCCAGCAGCCCCAGCGGGAGGGGTATCGGGGAGCTGTTTTTT
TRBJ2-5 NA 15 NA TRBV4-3 CASSQDFEGSETQYF TGCGCCAGCAGCCAAGACTTTGAGGGAAGCGAGACCCAGTACTTC
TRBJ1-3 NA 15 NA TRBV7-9 CASRLLSDSGNTIYF TGTGCCAGCAGACTGCTAAGCGACTCTGGAAACACCATATATTTT
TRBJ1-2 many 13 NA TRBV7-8 CASNRLGDRGYTF TGTGCCAGCAACCGACTGGGGGATAGAGGCTACACCTTC
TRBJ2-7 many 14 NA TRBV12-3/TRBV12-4 CASSPRTSPYEQYF TGTGCCAGCAGTCCCCGGACGAGCCCCTACGAGCAGTACTTC
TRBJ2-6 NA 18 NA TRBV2 CASTEGGWRTRGANVLTF TGTGCCAGCACCGAGGGGGGCTGGCGGACGCGAGGGGCCAACGTCCTGACTTTC
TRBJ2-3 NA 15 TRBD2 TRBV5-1 CASSKGLAETDTQYF TGCGCCAGCAGCAAGGGACTAGCGGAAACAGATACGCAGTATTTT
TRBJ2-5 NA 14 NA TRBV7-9 CAGTLAGQGETQYF TGTGCCGGTACATTGGCGGGTCAGGGGGAGACCCAGTACTTC
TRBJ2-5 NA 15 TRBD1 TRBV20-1 CSAPPEQGGQETQYF TGCAGTGCTCCCCCCGAACAGGGGGGCCAAGAGACCCAGTACTTC
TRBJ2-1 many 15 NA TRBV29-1 CSVADRDTHYNEQFF TGCAGCGTGGCGGACCGGGACACACACTACAATGAGCAGTTCTTC
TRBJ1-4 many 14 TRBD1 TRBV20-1 CSARAGQKNEKLFF TGCAGTGCTAGAGCGGGACAGAAAAATGAAAAACTGTTTTTT